This TCR beta chain was sequenced in a study of blood T cell repertoires in COVID-19 (dated by TCRdb to about 2020). Concerning the study at large: The collaborator samples originated in the United States, Italy and Spain and spanned the acute and convalescent phases of COVID-19. The prospective study material was composed of cDNA or gDNA derived from T cells, B-cell-depleted T cells, or PBMCs. The dataset comprised deeply sampled blood TCRbeta repertoires from subjects exposed to, actively infected with, or recovered from COVID-19. A freely available public database, intended as a resource for researchers studying the immune response to SARS-CoV-2, is where the repertoires were released. The samples were drawn from the first 160 participants of the ongoing ImmuneRACE study and from 950 to 1,500 subjects provided by 6 global collaborators. Nearly every sample came with metadata listing a de-identified subject ID, COVID-19 status, age in years and sex. HLA class I and class II types, where available, came from metadata supplied by the sample provider rather than from assay-based typing. What the research found in general, with its limitations: The amount of clinical and demographic metadata varied by source and participant and was provided uncurated.

TCRbeta CDR3 regions were amplified from genomic DNA using the immunoSEQ Assay, a bias-controlled multiplex PCR. The paper's processing steps were these. Within the assay, amplification of reference gene primers was used to estimate how many nucleated cells each sample contained. To quantify the absolute abundance of each unique TCRbeta CDR3 rearrangement, sequence reads were collapsed and filtered. For each sample, productive Simpson clonality was calculated by taking the square root of Simpson's diversity index across productive rearrangements. TCRdb mirrors the immuneACCESS table, restricted to in-frame sequences. Some clones are absent from its copies; in checked studies, under half trace to an unresolved V gene, and the reason for the others is unknown. The V and J calls and clone size are taken from that table; D and trimming were inferred from the DNA. The sample profile shows 99,000 or so clones; about 86% of them were found once. The ten top clones hold roughly 13% of the sample.

The CDR3 spans 15 residues, from the cysteine through the phenylalanine. The read is trimmed to its CDR3 DNA, 45 bases read in frame from base 1. The germline V gene supplies CDR1 MGHRA and CDR2 YSYEKL. V lost 1 base and J lost 6 bases, and the count of bases not matched to a germline gene is 7. On this clone itself: The antigen this receptor binds is unknown. Nothing much larger sits one base from this clone, and base qualities are not available.

Each collaborating institution followed its own protocols to collect whole blood in K2EDTA tubes. For TCRbeta analysis, collaborators shipped samples as frozen whole blood, isolated PBMCs, or DNA extracted from either of those sample types. This TCR came from a woman in her sixties or seventies in a cohort sampled during active or convalescent COVID-19. The sequencing input was peripheral blood. The chain joins TRBV4-1 to TRBJ1-2; 8 bases in the middle match TRBD1. The CDR3 sequence is CASSQVETGADGYTF. The DNA sequence follows: TGCGCCAGCAGCCAAGTCGAGACAGGGGCTGATGGCTACACCTTC.